This T cell receptor (beta chain) stems from a study of T cell clonality in common variable immunodeficiency. The CDR3 has 14 residues. Germline trimming cut 7 bases from V and 3 bases from J; bases unmatched to any gene: 6. Germline CDR1 and CDR2: SNHLY and FYNNEI. In its sample, this clone was seen a few times. Its antigen remains unidentified. The CDR3 goes on 3 residues after the read ends, and that part is filled in from the germline J gene. Data came from immunoSEQ multiplex PCR; TCRdb stores just in-frame clones and leaves some out. The sample gives 30,000 to 40,000 clones, none seen only once, and the top ten clones hold 5.5% to 7%. Points from the study as a whole: Fewer deletions and N-nucleotide insertions were reportedly seen in common variable immunodeficiency TCR beta sequences. CVID subjects had higher TCRbeta clonality than healthy controls, most marked in about a third.

This chain connects TRBV2 to TRBJ2-3; 8 bases align to TRBD1. This clonotype was sampled from a human donor with common variable immunodeficiency. The sample comprised peripheral blood mononuclear cells. The CDR3 loop is CASNSQGATDTQYF. The part of the CDR3 DNA that was read is TGTGCCAGCAATTCTCAGGGGGCAACAGATACG.